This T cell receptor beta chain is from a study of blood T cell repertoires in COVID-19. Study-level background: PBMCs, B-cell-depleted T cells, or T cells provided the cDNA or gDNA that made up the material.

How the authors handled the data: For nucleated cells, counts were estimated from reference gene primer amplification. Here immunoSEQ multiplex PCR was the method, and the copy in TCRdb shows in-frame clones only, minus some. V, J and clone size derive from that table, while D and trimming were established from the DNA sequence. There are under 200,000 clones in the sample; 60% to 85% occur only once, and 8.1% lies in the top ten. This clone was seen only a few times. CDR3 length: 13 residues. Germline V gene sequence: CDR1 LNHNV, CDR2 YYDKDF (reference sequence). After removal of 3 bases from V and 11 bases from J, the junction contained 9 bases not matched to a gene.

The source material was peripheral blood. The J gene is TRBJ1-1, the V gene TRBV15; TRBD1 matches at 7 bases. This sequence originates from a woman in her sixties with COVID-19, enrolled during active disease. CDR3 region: CATSSATGNLAFF. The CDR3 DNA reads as TGTGCCACCAGCAGCGCGACAGGGAATCTGGCTTTCTTT.